The rows below give T cell receptor beta chains drawn from one sample of a study of OX40 agonist ivuxolimab in advanced cancers. Clones were read by immunoSEQ multiplex PCR, and TCRdb kept only the in-frame ones, dropping some. The sample carries fewer than 65,000 clones, around 84% recorded once. The sequencing here drew on CD4+ or CD8+ T cells sorted from blood, taken in a trial of the OX40 agonist ivuxolimab. The source is an adult with an advanced solid tumor such as melanoma, head and neck, liver or kidney cancer. The CDR3 runs from the conserved cysteine through the conserved F or W. A D gene is named only where the DNA matches it firmly. Clone size is shown for a subset of rows, as once, few, many or a class of expanded clone.

J gene: TRBJ2-7; clone size: NA; V gene: TRBV7-8; D gene: NA; CDR3 protein: CASSPTSPDYEQYF; CDR3 DNA: TGTGCCAGCAGCCCCACCAGTCCAGACTACGAGCAGTACTTC
J gene: TRBJ2-3; clone size: NA; V gene: TRBV6-1; D gene: NA; CDR3 protein: CASSGNGGAPPDTQYF; CDR3 DNA: TGTGCCAGCAGTGGTAATGGGGGGGCTCCCCCAGATACGCAGTATTTT
J gene: TRBJ2-2; clone size: NA; V gene: TRBV6-1; D gene: NA; CDR3 protein: CASSEQSYRELFF; CDR3 DNA: TGTGCCAGCAGTGAACAAAGTTATCGGGAGCTGTTTTTT
J gene: TRBJ1-1; clone size: NA; V gene: TRBV7-9; D gene: TRBD1; CDR3 protein: CASSPDRSFLEAFF; CDR3 DNA: TGTGCCAGCAGCCCGGACAGGTCCTTCTTAGAAGCTTTCTTT
J gene: TRBJ2-2; clone size: NA; V gene: TRBV7-7; D gene: TRBD1; CDR3 protein: CASSIGQGVYGELFF; CDR3 DNA: TGTGCCAGCAGCATTGGACAGGGGGTGTACGGGGAGCTGTTTTTT
J gene: TRBJ2-7; clone size: NA; V gene: TRBV6-5; D gene: TRBD2; CDR3 protein: CASSYSTSGGSEQYF; CDR3 DNA: TGTGCCAGCAGTTACTCGACTAGCGGGGGATCGGAACAGTACTTC
J gene: TRBJ1-5; clone size: NA; V gene: TRBV6-1; D gene: TRBD1; CDR3 protein: CASRIQGDQPQHF; CDR3 DNA: TGTGCCAGCAGGATACAGGGGGATCAGCCCCAGCATTTT
J gene: TRBJ1-1; clone size: NA; V gene: TRBV6-5; D gene: NA; CDR3 protein: CASSYPPGAGNTEAFF; CDR3 DNA: TGTGCCAGCAGTTACCCACCGGGGGCCGGGAACACTGAAGCTTTCTTT
J gene: TRBJ1-1; clone size: NA; V gene: TRBV5-1; D gene: NA; CDR3 protein: CASSPGEAVYLTEAFF; CDR3 DNA: TGCGCCAGCAGCCCAGGAGAGGCAGTCTACCTGACTGAAGCTTTCTTT
J gene: TRBJ1-2; clone size: NA; V gene: TRBV7-9; D gene: NA; CDR3 protein: CASSPPVAGPLRDYTF; CDR3 DNA: TGTGCCAGCAGCCCCCCCGTAGCAGGCCCCTTACGAGACTACACCTTC
J gene: TRBJ2-6; clone size: NA; V gene: TRBV5-1; D gene: NA; CDR3 protein: CASSLSPQGSAVGANVLTF; CDR3 DNA: TGCGCCAGCAGCCTATCGCCACAGGGTTCAGCGGTTGGGGCCAACGTCCTGACTTTC
J gene: TRBJ1-3; clone size: NA; V gene: TRBV30; D gene: NA; CDR3 protein: CAWTTGVFGNTIYF; CDR3 DNA: TGTGCCTGGACAACAGGTGTCTTTGGAAACACCATATATTTT
J gene: TRBJ2-1; clone size: NA; V gene: TRBV9; D gene: NA; CDR3 protein: CASSPTGSYNEQFF; CDR3 DNA: TGTGCCAGCAGCCCCACGGGCTCCTACAATGAGCAGTTCTTC
J gene: TRBJ1-5; clone size: NA; V gene: TRBV19; D gene: NA; CDR3 protein: CASSTPPRMGGGSQPQHF; CDR3 DNA: TGTGCCAGTAGTACCCCCCCCAGAATGGGGGGCGGTAGTCAGCCCCAGCATTTT
J gene: TRBJ1-1; clone size: NA; V gene: TRBV18; D gene: TRBD1; CDR3 protein: CASSPIRGESTEAFF; CDR3 DNA: TGTGCCAGCTCACCAATCAGGGGGGAATCCACTGAAGCTTTCTTT
J gene: TRBJ1-6; clone size: NA; V gene: TRBV7-2; D gene: NA; CDR3 protein: CASSLQGFNNSPLHF; CDR3 DNA: TGTGCCAGCAGCCTTCAGGGGTTCAATAATTCACCCCTCCACTTT
J gene: TRBJ1-3; clone size: NA; V gene: TRBV4-3; D gene: NA; CDR3 protein: CASSQDQGRNTIYF; CDR3 DNA: TGCGCCAGCAGCCAAGATCAGGGGCGAAACACCATATATTTT
J gene: TRBJ2-7; clone size: NA; V gene: TRBV5-1; D gene: TRBD1; CDR3 protein: CASSPGTGSYEQYF; CDR3 DNA: TGCGCCAGCAGCCCCGGGACAGGGTCCTACGAGCAGTACTTC
J gene: TRBJ2-4; clone size: NA; V gene: TRBV15; D gene: TRBD2; CDR3 protein: CATSRDGGEAKNIQYF; CDR3 DNA: TGTGCCACCAGCAGAGATGGGGGGGAAGCCAAAAACATTCAGTACTTC
J gene: TRBJ2-3; clone size: NA; V gene: TRBV7-2; D gene: NA; CDR3 protein: CASSQGRVKLSTDTQYF; CDR3 DNA: TGTGCCAGCAGCCAGGGACGGGTAAAGCTGAGCACAGATACGCAGTATTTT
J gene: TRBJ2-1; clone size: NA; V gene: TRBV19; D gene: NA; CDR3 protein: CASSSTGNPYISEQFF; CDR3 DNA: TGTGCCAGTAGTTCAACAGGTAACCCTTACATCAGTGAGCAGTTCTTC
J gene: TRBJ2-2; clone size: NA; V gene: TRBV29-1; D gene: NA; CDR3 protein: CSVAGAVGTGELFF; CDR3 DNA: TGCAGCGTTGCGGGGGCGGTAGGCACCGGGGAGCTGTTTTTT
J gene: TRBJ2-3; clone size: once; V gene: TRBV4-2; D gene: TRBD2; CDR3 protein: CASSGGKTSGSDTQYF; CDR3 DNA: TGTGCCAGCAGCGGGGGAAAAACTAGCGGGAGTGATACGCAGTATTTT
J gene: TRBJ1-1; clone size: NA; V gene: TRBV6-5; D gene: NA; CDR3 protein: CASSYNAVNTEAFF; CDR3 DNA: TGTGCCAGCAGTTACAACGCAGTTAACACTGAAGCTTTCTTT
J gene: TRBJ1-2; clone size: NA; V gene: TRBV13; D gene: TRBD1; CDR3 protein: CASSLGTGRLSDYGYTF; CDR3 DNA: TGTGCCAGCAGCTTAGGGACAGGGAGGTTAAGTGACTATGGCTACACCTTC
J gene: TRBJ2-1; clone size: NA; V gene: TRBV15; D gene: TRBD1; CDR3 protein: CATSTRQGARDEQFF; CDR3 DNA: TGTGCCACCAGCACCCGACAGGGGGCAAGGGATGAGCAGTTCTTC
J gene: TRBJ2-3; clone size: once; V gene: TRBV2; D gene: NA; CDR3 protein: CASSNEITDTQYF; CDR3 DNA: TGTGCCAGCAGTAATGAGATCACAGATACGCAGTATTTT
J gene: TRBJ1-1; clone size: NA; V gene: TRBV19; D gene: NA; CDR3 protein: CASANRVSYTEAFF; CDR3 DNA: TGTGCCAGTGCTAACAGGGTTTCGTACACTGAAGCTTTCTTT
J gene: TRBJ2-2; clone size: NA; V gene: TRBV19; D gene: TRBD2; CDR3 protein: CASSFAASGPRSGELFF; CDR3 DNA: TGTGCCAGTAGTTTTGCGGCTAGCGGGCCCCGGAGCGGGGAGCTGTTTTTT
J gene: TRBJ1-1; clone size: NA; V gene: TRBV30; D gene: NA; CDR3 protein: CAWSVEIEAFF; CDR3 DNA: TGTGCCTGGAGTGTCGAGATAGAAGCTTTCTTT
J gene: TRBJ2-6; clone size: NA; V gene: TRBV30; D gene: NA; CDR3 protein: CAWSGGGSSGANVLTF; CDR3 DNA: TGTGCCTGGAGTGGTGGGGGTTCTTCTGGGGCCAACGTCCTGACTTTC
J gene: TRBJ1-2; clone size: NA; V gene: TRBV7-2; D gene: NA; CDR3 protein: CASSLGPGGDGYTF; CDR3 DNA: TGTGCCAGCAGCTTAGGCCCGGGGGGTGATGGCTACACCTTC
J gene: TRBJ2-1; clone size: NA; V gene: TRBV4-1; D gene: NA; CDR3 protein: CASSQDWGDAGDEQFF; CDR3 DNA: TGCGCCAGCAGCCAAGACTGGGGGGACGCCGGTGATGAGCAGTTCTTC
J gene: TRBJ1-2; clone size: NA; V gene: TRBV27; D gene: TRBD1; CDR3 protein: CASSRQGTNYGYTF; CDR3 DNA: TGTGCCAGCAGCCGACAGGGGACTAACTATGGCTACACCTTC
J gene: TRBJ2-7; clone size: NA; V gene: TRBV18; D gene: TRBD1; CDR3 protein: CASSPPSGQGAYEQYF; CDR3 DNA: TGTGCCAGCTCACCACCGTCGGGACAGGGCGCCTACGAGCAGTACTTC
J gene: TRBJ2-7; clone size: few; V gene: TRBV10-2; D gene: NA; CDR3 protein: CASTFNFKDEQYF; CDR3 DNA: TGCGCCAGCACATTTAATTTCAAGGACGAGCAGTACTTC
J gene: TRBJ2-4; clone size: NA; V gene: TRBV7-8; D gene: NA; CDR3 protein: CASSLVTGRWENIQYF; CDR3 DNA: TGTGCCAGCAGCTTAGTAACGGGACGGTGGGAAAACATTCAGTACTTC
J gene: TRBJ2-1; clone size: NA; V gene: TRBV7-7; D gene: TRBD2; CDR3 protein: CASSLAAGGWNEQFF; CDR3 DNA: TGTGCCAGCAGCTTAGCAGCGGGGGGGTGGAATGAGCAGTTCTTC
J gene: TRBJ2-1; clone size: once; V gene: TRBV7-8; D gene: NA; CDR3 protein: CASSLDTGFNEQFF; CDR3 DNA: TGTGCCAGCAGCTTAGATACCGGTTTTAATGAGCAGTTCTTC
J gene: TRBJ2-3; clone size: NA; V gene: TRBV19; D gene: NA; CDR3 protein: CASSIAPVGTDTQYF; CDR3 DNA: TGTGCCAGTAGTATTGCCCCGGTTGGCACAGATACGCAGTATTTT
J gene: TRBJ2-6; clone size: once; V gene: TRBV7-9; D gene: NA; CDR3 protein: CASSFRDNGGSGANVLTF; CDR3 DNA: TGTGCCAGCAGCTTTAGGGACAACGGGGGCTCTGGGGCCAACGTCCTGACTTTC
J gene: TRBJ2-5; clone size: once; V gene: TRBV5-1; D gene: TRBD2; CDR3 protein: CASSFLGLAGFVEGETQYF; CDR3 DNA: TGCGCCAGCAGCTTCCTTGGGCTAGCGGGATTCGTTGAGGGAGAGACCCAGTACTTC
J gene: TRBJ2-5; clone size: NA; V gene: TRBV10-1; D gene: NA; CDR3 protein: CASSLGTPQETQYF; CDR3 DNA: TGCGCCAGCAGTCTTGGGACACCACAAGAGACCCAGTACTTC
J gene: TRBJ2-7; clone size: NA; V gene: TRBV6-5; D gene: TRBD1; CDR3 protein: CASRETGQYYEQYF; CDR3 DNA: TGTGCCAGCAGAGAAACGGGACAGTACTACGAGCAGTACTTC
J gene: TRBJ2-7; clone size: NA; V gene: TRBV5-1; D gene: NA; CDR3 protein: CASSPTVVAYSYEQYF; CDR3 DNA: TGCGCCAGCAGCCCCACAGTAGTAGCTTACTCCTACGAGCAGTACTTC
J gene: TRBJ1-2; clone size: NA; V gene: TRBV27; D gene: NA; CDR3 protein: CASSLRGGYGYTF; CDR3 DNA: TGTGCCAGCAGTTTGCGGGGGGGCTATGGCTACACCTTC
J gene: TRBJ1-3; clone size: NA; V gene: TRBV5-8; D gene: TRBD1; CDR3 protein: CASSFTPGQRGNTIYF; CDR3 DNA: TGTGCCAGCAGCTTCACTCCGGGACAGCGGGGAAACACCATATATTTT
J gene: TRBJ1-5; clone size: NA; V gene: TRBV7-8; D gene: NA; CDR3 protein: CASSPTSNQPQHF; CDR3 DNA: TGTGCCAGCAGCCCAACCTCCAATCAGCCCCAGCATTTT